A selection of T cell receptor beta chains follows, all from one sample in a study of T cells in Graves' hyperthyroidism and ophthalmopathy. TCRdb analysed the multiplex PCR reads with MiXCR anew, one entry per CDR3 protein. Of roughly 800,000 distinct CDR3 sequences listed, over 35% are singletons. Sequenced sample: blood. The receptor source for this set is a young man with Graves' hyperthyroidism. The CDR3 runs from the conserved cysteine through the conserved F or W. D genes are given only for firm matches. Clone sizes are given selectively: once, few, many, or a class where the clone is expanded.

j_call: TRBJ2-7
v_call: TRBV9
clone_size: .
d_call: TRBD2
cdr3_nt: TGTGCCAGCAGCCAAGCTCTAGCGGGCTACGAGCAGTACTTC
cdr3_aa: CASSQALAGYEQYF

j_call: TRBJ1-1
v_call: TRBV12-3/TRBV12-4
clone_size: .
d_call: .
cdr3_nt: TGTGCCAGCAGTTGGGGGACTGTGACTGAAGCTTTCTTT
cdr3_aa: CASSWGTVTEAFF

j_call: TRBJ1-4
v_call: TRBV12-3/TRBV12-4
clone_size: .
d_call: .
cdr3_nt: TGTGCCAACAGTTTAGACGAAAAACTGCTTTTT
cdr3_aa: CANSLDEKLLF

j_call: TRBJ2-7
v_call: TRBV19
clone_size: .
d_call: .
cdr3_nt: TGTGCCAGTAGTATAGGGGAGACGGGGGAGCAGTACTTC
cdr3_aa: CASSIGETGEQYF

j_call: TRBJ2-7
v_call: TRBV7-2
clone_size: few
d_call: TRBD1
cdr3_nt: TGTGCCAGCAGCTTCCAGCTGTTCGGGACAGGGGGCCCCAACGAGCAGTACTTC
cdr3_aa: CASSFQLFGTGGPNEQYF

j_call: TRBJ2-5
v_call: TRBV7-9
clone_size: .
d_call: .
cdr3_nt: TGTGCCAGCAGTGCCGGGCCGGGAGTGGGGCAAGAGACCCAGTACTTC
cdr3_aa: CASSAGPGVGQETQYF

j_call: TRBJ2-2
v_call: TRBV12-3/TRBV12-4
clone_size: few
d_call: .
cdr3_nt: TGTGCCAGCAGAGTCGCGGGGCTAAACACCGGGGAGCTGTTTTTT
cdr3_aa: CASRVAGLNTGELFF

j_call: TRBJ2-7
v_call: TRBV5-1
clone_size: .
d_call: TRBD2
cdr3_nt: TGCGCCAGCAGCTTGTACCCTAGCGGGGCCTACGAGCAGTACTTC
cdr3_aa: CASSLYPSGAYEQYF

j_call: TRBJ2-5
v_call: TRBV9
clone_size: few
d_call: .
cdr3_nt: TGTGCCAGCAGCGTAGGAGAAGGGGGATACCAAGAGACCCAGTACTTC
cdr3_aa: CASSVGEGGYQETQYF

j_call: TRBJ1-6
v_call: TRBV4-1
clone_size: .
d_call: TRBD1
cdr3_nt: TGCGCCAGCAGCCATACGCCCCGGGACAGGGGCTCACCCCTCCACTTT
cdr3_aa: CASSHTPRDRGSPLHF

j_call: TRBJ1-1
v_call: TRBV7-3
clone_size: many
d_call: .
cdr3_nt: TGTGCCAGCAGCTTATGGCCAGGGGCAAGCACTGAAGCTTTCTTT
cdr3_aa: CASSLWPGASTEAFF